This T cell receptor beta chain comes out of a study of regulatory T cells in long-lasting Graves disease. For the study at large: Persistent Graves' disease required over 5 years of antithyroid drugs and positive TSH receptor antibodies.

Both iRepertoire HTBI primers and Arm-PCR of CDR3 regions were used to build the TCR beta libraries. TCRdb reanalysed the multiplex PCR reads using MiXCR and keeps one entry per CDR3 protein. The sample includes 310,000 or so distinct CDR3 sequences, roughly a fifth of them seen just once. Study-level results: Limited samples may have lowered accuracy. Thyroid tissue was not studied; only peripheral blood was. Persistent disease showed a preference for TRBV28, TRBJ1-2 and TRBJ2-5.

A note on this clonotype: Its antigen is unknown.

The CDR3 spans 14 residues. Germline V CDR1 and CDR2: LNHDA, SQIVND (reference sequence). The V and J ends lost 0 bases and 1 base respectively, with 6 bases between them. The sample's time point: persistent/refractory GD, antithyroid drugs over 5 years with positive TRAb. The authors made the TCR library using RNA they extracted from PBMCs. V gene TRBV19 combines with J gene TRBJ1-1; D is undetermined. Here the sequenced sample was peripheral blood mononuclear cells (PBMCs), taken when the disease was refractory, from a patient treated with antithyroid drugs. The sequence was collected from a female donor with Graves disease. The CDR3 nucleotides read TGTGCCAGTAGTATAGATCGGTGGAACACTGAAGCTTTCTTT. Its protein is CASSIDRWNTEAFF. The entire variable domain, with the rest obtained from reference TRBV19 and TRBJ1-1, is as follows: DGGITQSPKYLFRKEGQNVTLSCEQNLNHDAMYWYRQDPGQGLRLIYYSQIVNDFQKGDIAEGYSVSREKKESFPLTVTSAQKNPTAFYLCASSIDRWNTEAFFGQGTRLTVV.